This TCR beta chain was found in a study of shared clonotypes between healthy human individuals. Study-level results: Measured sharing among donors was expected to vary with sequencing depth.

With respect to this clone: Its target is not known. At one end the junction does not follow the germline gene, possibly because of a read error.

Data came from immunoSEQ multiplex PCR; TCRdb stores just in-frame clones and leaves some out. The repertoire holds some 510,000 clones, with roughly 78% as singletons. The CDR3 is 15 residues long. Germline V CDR1 and CDR2: KGHSH, LQKENI. Material for sequencing was PBMCs. The TCR sequence derives from a woman between 40 and 55 years old in good health. Some clones in this sample may be carry-over from other donors' samples. The rearrangement links TRBV18 to TRBJ2-3; 12 bases fit TRBD2. The CDR3 reads CASSPLAGGTDTQYF. The CDR3 DNA reads TGTGCCAGCTCGCCACTAGCGGGAGGTACAGATACGCAGTATTTT.